The 28 T cell receptor beta chains below come from one sample, sequenced in a study of cytomegalovirus exposure and HLA in healthy donors. Primers included in the PCR were 60 Vbeta and 13 Jbeta primers. Generated by immunoSEQ multiplex PCR, the TCRdb table keeps only in-frame clones and is missing some. Among under 200,000 clones, under 80% were seen once, and the ten largest hold 2.5% to 4%. The sample comprised PBMCs. All receptors come from a female donor in good health and CMV-seronegative.

The chain combines TRBV7-6 with TRBJ2-7; D remains unclear. Germline V CDR1 and CDR2: SGHVS, FNYEAQ. V lost 1 base, J lost 1 base, and 5 bases lay in between. The CDR3 loop spans 13 amino acids. DNA of the CDR3: TGTGCCAGCAGCTTAGACAGTTCCTACGAGCAGTACTTC. Protein product: CASSLDSSYEQYF.

The chain links TRBV28 to TRBJ1-3; D gene uncertain. With 6 bases removed from V and 4 bases from J, the gap between germline ends came to 16 bases. Germline CDR1 reads MDHEN; CDR2 reads SYDVKM. This CDR3 spans 15 amino acids. CDR3 in amino acids: CASSLGPLSGNTIYF. The CDR3 DNA sequence: TGTGCCAGCAGCTTGGGCCCGCTTTCGGGAAACACCATATATTTT. Complete variable domain (other parts from reference TRBV28 and TRBJ1-3): DVKVTQSSRYLVKRTGEKVFLECVQDMDHENMFWYRQDPGLGLRLIYFSYDVKMKEKGDIPEGYSVSREKKERFSLILESASTNQTSMYLCASSLGPLSGNTIYFGEGSWLTVV.

The chain links TRBV7-6 to TRBJ1-2; D is unresolved. CDR1 is SGHVS and CDR2 is FNYEAQ in the germline V gene. V lost 6 bases to trimming and J lost 2 bases, with 10 bases between them. The CDR3 runs to 13 residues. CDR3 nucleotide sequence: TGTGCCAGCAGTCCCCTTGCGAACTATGGCTACACCTTC. Translating gives CASSPLANYGYTF.

This chain connects TRBV4-1 to TRBJ2-3; TRBD2 agrees at 8 bases. This CDR3 spans 18 amino acids. The V segment lost 0 bases and the J segment 0 bases; nucleotides outside the gene matches: 8. Germline-derived CDR1 and CDR2 are MGHRA and YSYEKL. Written as DNA, the CDR3 is TGCGCCAGCAGCCAAGATCCACCGGGACTAGTTAGCACAGATACGCAGTATTTT. Its translation is CASSQDPPGLVSTDTQYF.

The genes are TRBV11-2 and TRBJ2-2; 7 nucleotides agree with TRBD2. Germline CDR1 and CDR2: SGHAT and FQNNGV. The V and J ends lost 1 base and 4 bases, in that order; junction bases with no gene match: 3. The CDR3 extends over 15 amino acids. In nucleotides, the CDR3 is TGTGCCAGCAGCTTAGCACGCGGGAGCACCGGGGAGCTGTTTTTT. Protein sequence: CASSLARGSTGELFF.

This chain uses TRBV21-1 with TRBJ1-1; the table names TRBD1, a call not compared with the DNA. TRBV21-1 is shown as a pseudogene. This CDR3 is 15 amino acids long. The CDR3 DNA reads as TGTGCCAGCAGCAAAGGAGACAGGGGGCTTAACGTGGCTTTCTTT. It is translated as CASSKGDRGLNVAFF.

The genes are TRBV15 and TRBJ2-3; 9 bases align to TRBD2. Unmatched junction bases numbered 3, after V lost 3 bases and J lost 2 bases. Germline-derived CDR1 and CDR2 are LNHNV and YYDKDF (reference sequence). The CDR3 length is 15 residues. CDR3 sequence: CATSRKRGATDTQYF. In DNA form, the CDR3 reads TGTGCCACCAGCAGGAAGCGGGGGGCCACAGATACGCAGTATTTT. The complete variable domain, with remaining parts taken from reference TRBV15 and TRBJ2-3, reads DAMVIQNPRYQVTQFGKPVTLSCSQTLNHNVMYWYQQKSSQAPKLLFHYYDKDFNNEADTPDNFQSRRPNTSFCFLDIRSPGLGDTAMYLCATSRKRGATDTQYFGPGTRLTVL.

CDR3 protein: CASSAGTGGAKNIQYF. The CDR3 coding sequence is TGTGCCAGTAGTGCGGGGACAGGGGGGGCCAAAAACATTCAGTACTTC. The chain recombines TRBV19 with TRBJ2-4; 11 bases map to TRBD1. From germline, CDR1 is LNHDA and CDR2 SQIVND (reference sequence). This CDR3 has 16 amino acids. Losses at the gene ends were 5 bases for V and 1 base for J; bases not matched to a gene: 4.

This chain joins TRBV9 and TRBJ2-7; 9 bases align to TRBD2. The CDR3 spans 15 residues. Per germline, CDR1 SGDLS and CDR2 YYNGEE. With V trimmed by 0 bases and J by 3 bases, 4 bases remained unmatched. The CDR3 sequence: CASSVGPSGDYEQYF. The CDR3 bases are TGTGCCAGCAGCGTAGGGCCTAGCGGGGACTACGAGCAGTACTTC.

This clone was found a few times. The CDR3 here is CASSVDGGHNYGYTF. In nucleotides, the CDR3 is TGTGCCAGCAGCGTAGACGGGGGTCACAACTATGGCTACACCTTC. J is TRBJ1-2 and V is TRBV9, with D possibly being TRBD1 (5 bases). The CDR3 is 15 residues long. Trimming cost V 0 bases and J 2 bases, with 11 bases left between them. The germline CDR1 and CDR2 sequences are SGDLS and YYNGEE.

V usage is TRBV2 and J usage is TRBJ2-7; a weak D match, TRBD1 (6 bases). Germline V lookup: CDR1 SNHLY, CDR2 FYNNEI. This CDR3 spans 14 amino acids. With 3 bases removed from V and 3 bases from J, the gap between germline ends came to 12 bases. The CDR3 sequence: CASSDPGQSYEQYF. CDR3 nucleotide sequence: TGTGCCAGCAGTGATCCAGGACAGAGCTACGAGCAGTACTTC.

The rearrangement uses TRBV4-1 and TRBJ1-1; 7 bases match TRBD1. CDR3 size: 14 residues. Germline values: CDR1 MGHRA, CDR2 YSYEKL. Trimming at V came to 2 bases and at J to 4 bases, leaving 4 bases not matched to a gene. In DNA, the CDR3 is TGCGCCAGCAGCCAAATAGACAGGGTCACTGAAGCTTTCTTT. Translation gives CASSQIDRVTEAFF.

The V and J genes are TRBV5-1 and TRBJ2-7; 9 bases map to TRBD2. With 2 bases clipped from V and 5 bases from J, the junction kept 5 bases outside the gene matches. Germline lookup yields CDR1 SGHRS and CDR2 YFSETQ. CDR3 size: 14 residues. CDR3 protein: CASSFLAGINEQYF. The CDR3, as DNA: TGCGCCAGCAGCTTCCTAGCGGGGATCAACGAGCAGTACTTC.

The chain is built from TRBV30 and TRBJ2-5; 8 bases are a match to TRBD1. Gene TRBJ2-7 matches the end of the DNA better, so the J call may be wrong. Germline CDR1 GTSNPN, CDR2 SVGIG (reference sequence). The CDR3 length is 15 residues. The CDR3 coding sequence is TGTGCCTGGAACCAAGGACAGGGAAACTCCTACGAGCAGTACTTC. It yields the protein CAWNQGQGNSYEQYF.

This clone was seen just once. The CDR3 region has the DNA TGTGCCAGCAGTTTCGACCTAGGACTAGCGGGGGGCAATGAGCAGTTCTTC. Translated, it gives CASSFDLGLAGGNEQFF. J is TRBJ2-1 and V is TRBV27; TRBD2 matches at 14 bases. J lost 6 bases, V lost 3 bases, and 7 bases had no gene match. The length of the CDR3 is 17 residues. Looked up from germline, CDR1 is MNHEY and CDR2 is SMNVEV (reference sequence).

The count of this clone is one. The chain couples TRBV18 to TRBJ1-4, with D possibly matching TRBD1 (6 bases). The CDR3 is made up of 14 amino acids. V lost 4 bases, J lost 2 bases, and 8 bases lay in between. From germline, CDR1 is KGHSH and CDR2 LQKENI. The CDR3 loop reads CASSRQVTNEKLFF. For the CDR3, the DNA is TGTGCCAGCTCACGACAGGTTACTAATGAAAAACTGTTTTTT.

The rearrangement uses TRBV15 and TRBJ1-3; D gene uncertain. CDR1 LNHNV and CDR2 YYDKDF come from the germline V gene (reference sequence). V lost 0 bases and J 1 base, leaving 7 bases between the germline ends. The CDR3 runs 15 residues. This chain's CDR3 is CATSRDRSSGNTIYF. CDR3 DNA: TGTGCCACCAGCAGAGATCGCAGTTCTGGAAACACCATATATTTT. Full variable domain (missing parts from reference TRBV15 and TRBJ1-3): DAMVIQNPRYQVTQFGKPVTLSCSQTLNHNVMYWYQQKSSQAPKLLFHYYDKDFNNEADTPDNFQSRRPNTSFCFLDIRSPGLGDTAMYLCATSRDRSSGNTIYFGEGSWLTVV.

This chain links TRBV9 with TRBJ2-7, with D possibly TRBD1 on 6 matching bases. Trimming pared 3 bases from V and 3 bases from J, leaving 10 bases between. The germline gives CDR1 SGDLS, CDR2 YYNGEE. This CDR3 is built from 13 residues. CDR3 DNA: TGTGCCAGCAGCGATGACAGGATCTACGAGCAGTACTTC. Its protein product is CASSDDRIYEQYF. The whole variable domain, filled in from reference TRBV9 and TRBJ2-7, reads DSGVTQTPKHLITATGQRVTLRCSPRSGDLSVYWYQQSLDQGLQFLIQYYNGEERAKGNILERFSAQQFPDLHSELNLSSLELGDSALYFCASSDDRIYEQYFGPGTRLTVT.

The rearrangement uses TRBV29-1 and TRBJ2-7; perhaps TRBD1 as D (6 bases). The CDR3 runs 13 residues. Looked up from germline, CDR1 is SQVTM and CDR2 is ANQGSEA. V was trimmed by 7 bases and J by 0 bases, leaving 13 bases between them. CDR3 nucleotides: TGCAGCGCCGAACTGGACAGCTCCTACGAGCAGTACTTC. Encoded protein: CSAELDSSYEQYF.

This clone was observed once. The chain uses TRBV7-2 and TRBJ1-2, with a tentative D call TRBD1 (5 bases). The CDR3 runs to 14 residues. Trimming removed 3 bases at V and 2 bases at J, with 10 bases between. The germline V gene encodes CDR1 SGHTA and CDR2 FQGNSA. The CDR3 DNA is TGTGCCAGCAGCTTTGGCGGGGGGAACTATGGCTACACCTTC. Protein product: CASSFGGGNYGYTF.

The V and J genes are TRBV29-1 and TRBJ1-2, with unresolved D. Germline assignment: CDR1 SQVTM and CDR2 ANQGSEA. The CDR3 has 12 amino acids. V was cut by 4 bases and J by 3 bases, with 9 bases left in between. In DNA, the CDR3 is TGCAGCGTTGTAGACGGGGACTATGGCTACACCTTC. This encodes CSVVDGDYGYTF.

The chain joins TRBV6-4 to TRBJ2-1; 8 positions agree with TRBD2. CDR1 MRHNA and CDR2 SNTAGT come from the germline V gene. V gave up 5 bases and J gave up 0 bases; unmatched junction bases: 3. CDR3 size: 15 residues. CDR3 sequence reads: CASSLLAASYNEQFF. DNA for the CDR3: TGTGCCAGCAGTTTACTAGCGGCCTCCTACAATGAGCAGTTCTTC.

The chain uses TRBV18 and TRBJ2-1, with a weak D call TRBD2 (5 bases). The CDR3 spans 13 residues. From germline, CDR1 is KGHSH and CDR2 LQKENI. Trimming took off 5 bases at V and 3 bases at J, with 8 bases between the two ends. In DNA, the CDR3 is TGTGCCAGCTCATTAGGGAGCTACAATGAGCAGTTCTTC. This sequence encodes CASSLGSYNEQFF.

The rearrangement joins TRBV6-1 to TRBJ1-2; 7 nucleotides agree with TRBD1. The CDR3 runs 11 residues. The V and J ends lost 5 bases and 9 bases, in that order; junction bases with no gene match: 3. Looked up from germline, CDR1 is MNHNS and CDR2 is SASEGT. CDR3 protein: CASSKDRSYTF. CDR3 DNA: TGTGCCAGCAGTAAGGACAGGAGCTACACCTTC.

The chain joins TRBV7-3 to TRBJ2-2, with no clear D. In germline, CDR1 is SGHTA, CDR2 FQGTGA. Trimming shortened V by 2 bases and J by 6 bases, and 4 bases separated the two germline ends. The CDR3 loop spans 12 amino acids. The CDR3 reads CASSLLSGELFF. Written as DNA, the CDR3 is TGTGCCAGCAGCTTACTATCCGGGGAGCTGTTTTTT.

This chain uses TRBV7-2 with TRBJ2-5, with 10 bases fitting TRBD2. This CDR3 has 14 residues. Trimming removed 4 bases from V and 4 bases from J; junction bases left unmatched: 3. Germline V gene data show CDR1 as SGHTA and CDR2 as FQGNSA. CDR3 protein: CASSSSGGRETQYF. The DNA for the CDR3 is TGTGCCAGCAGCTCTAGCGGGGGTAGAGAGACCCAGTACTTC. Full variable domain (rest looked up from reference TRBV7-2 and TRBJ2-5): GAGVSQSPSNKVTEKGKDVELRCDPISGHTALYWYRQSLGQGLEFLIYFQGNSAPDKSGLPSDRFSAERTGGSVSTLTIQRTQQEDSAVYLCASSSSGGRETQYFGPGTRLLVL.

The chain carries TRBV23-1 and TRBJ1-2; TRBD1 matches at 8 bases. TRBV23-1 belongs to the ORF category, with a function that is uncertain. V trimming: 4 bases; J trimming: 8 bases; junction bases outside the gene matches: 12. The CDR3 covers 15 residues. CDR3 amino acids: CASSRPPGTGGGYTF. As DNA, the CDR3 is TGCGCCAGCAGTCGGCCTCCCGGGACAGGCGGAGGCTACACCTTC.

A single count supports this clone. The same CDR3 arises from other DNA sequences in this sample as well. This chain uses TRBV30 with TRBJ1-2, with D maybe TRBD1 (5 bases). The CDR3 spans 13 residues. The germline V and J ends were trimmed by 2 bases and 0 bases, with 7 bases remaining between them. CDR1 is GTSNPN, CDR2 SVGIG, per germline (reference sequence). In DNA form, the CDR3 reads TGTGCCTGGAGTCCGGGGGCTAACTATGGCTACACCTTC. Amino acid sequence: CAWSPGANYGYTF. Based on the CDR3 plus reference TRBV30 and TRBJ1-2, the full variable domain is SQTIHQWPATLVQPVGSPLSLECTVEGTSNPNLYWYRQAAGRGLQLLFYSVGIGQISSEVPQNLSASRPQDRQFILSSKKLLLSDSGFYLCAWSPGANYGYTFGSGTRLTVV.